These T cell receptor beta chains were read from a single sample in a study of T cell responses to AZD1222 COVID-19 vaccine. Profiled with immunoSEQ multiplex PCR; TCRdb holds only in-frame clones, not every one. The table shows about 120,000 clones, with roughly nine tenths occurring only once. The sample here was peripheral blood, taken on day 0 of AZD1222 vaccination. These receptors originate from an adult in good health. The CDR3 runs from the conserved cysteine through the conserved F or W. Each record gives: J gene, V gene, D gene, clone size, CDR3 DNA, CDR3 protein. D genes are given only for firm matches. The listing skips clone size in some rows; elsewhere it reads once, few, many or a size class.

J gene: TRBJ1-5; V gene: TRBV19; D gene: NA; clone size: few; CDR3 DNA: TGTGCCAGTAGTATCCGTACCGGGACGGCTGTGGGTCAGCCCCAGCATTTT; CDR3 protein: CASSIRTGTAVGQPQHF
J gene: TRBJ1-2; V gene: TRBV6-6; D gene: NA; clone size: NA; CDR3 DNA: TGTGCCAGCAGTTCCGGGGGGACTACGGGAAACTATGGCTACACCTTC; CDR3 protein: CASSSGGTTGNYGYTF
J gene: TRBJ1-3; V gene: TRBV11-3; D gene: NA; clone size: NA; CDR3 DNA: TGTGCCAGCAGCTTAGGCCCGGGAAACACCATATATTTT; CDR3 protein: CASSLGPGNTIYF
J gene: TRBJ1-2; V gene: TRBV29-1; D gene: TRBD1; clone size: NA; CDR3 DNA: TGCAGCGTTGGGGACAGGGGGCCCAACTATGGCTACACCTTC; CDR3 protein: CSVGDRGPNYGYTF
J gene: TRBJ2-3; V gene: TRBV5-4; D gene: TRBD1; clone size: NA; CDR3 DNA: TGTGCCAGCAGCTTGGGTACAGGGGGCGCATCAGATACGCAGTATTTT; CDR3 protein: CASSLGTGGASDTQYF
J gene: TRBJ2-7; V gene: TRBV6-1; D gene: NA; clone size: NA; CDR3 DNA: TGTGCCAGCAGTGAATTTCGTTCCGCGGGGGAGCAGTACTTC; CDR3 protein: CASSEFRSAGEQYF
J gene: TRBJ2-7; V gene: TRBV5-1; D gene: TRBD2; clone size: few; CDR3 DNA: TGCGCCAGCAGCTTGGGACTAGCGGGAGATAGAGAGCAGTACTTC; CDR3 protein: CASSLGLAGDREQYF
J gene: TRBJ2-7; V gene: TRBV7-9; D gene: TRBD2; clone size: few; CDR3 DNA: TGTGCCAGCAGCTTACTTGCGGGAGGACCCTACGAGCAGTACTTC; CDR3 protein: CASSLLAGGPYEQYF
J gene: TRBJ2-5; V gene: TRBV3-1/TRBV3-2; D gene: TRBD2; clone size: NA; CDR3 DNA: TGTGCCAGCAGGAGGGGACTAGCGGGAGAGACCCAGTACTTC; CDR3 protein: CASRRGLAGETQYF
J gene: TRBJ1-5; V gene: TRBV18; D gene: NA; clone size: NA; CDR3 DNA: TGTGCCAGCTCACGGTTCACGAATCAGCCCCAGCATTTT; CDR3 protein: CASSRFTNQPQHF
J gene: TRBJ2-1; V gene: TRBV11-2; D gene: NA; clone size: NA; CDR3 DNA: TGTGCCAGCAGCTTAGATCGGGGGCTAGAAGCGCCCTACAATGAGCAGTTCTTC; CDR3 protein: CASSLDRGLEAPYNEQFF
J gene: TRBJ2-7; V gene: TRBV12-2; D gene: NA; clone size: NA; CDR3 DNA: TGTGCAAGTCGCCCACGGACAGTCTACGAGCAGTACTTC; CDR3 protein: CASRPRTVYEQYF
J gene: TRBJ1-1; V gene: TRBV14; D gene: TRBD1; clone size: NA; CDR3 DNA: TGTGCCAGCAGCAAGAACAGGGGCACGAACACTGAAGCTTTCTTT; CDR3 protein: CASSKNRGTNTEAFF
J gene: TRBJ1-2; V gene: TRBV28; D gene: NA; clone size: once; CDR3 DNA: TGTGCCAGCAGCCTGGCGGGGTATGGCTACACCTTC; CDR3 protein: CASSLAGYGYTF
J gene: TRBJ2-7; V gene: TRBV7-2; D gene: NA; clone size: NA; CDR3 DNA: TGTGCCAGCAGCTTAGGGGCGCTCTGGAGCGAGCAGTACTTC; CDR3 protein: CASSLGALWSEQYF
J gene: TRBJ2-3; V gene: TRBV30; D gene: NA; clone size: once; CDR3 DNA: TGTGCCTGGAGTGTAGGAGGGGGAGCCGATACGCAGTATTTT; CDR3 protein: CAWSVGGGADTQYF
J gene: TRBJ2-5; V gene: TRBV5-1; D gene: NA; clone size: NA; CDR3 DNA: TGCGCCAGCAGCTTGGGGGTTGGAGAGACCCAGTACTTC; CDR3 protein: CASSLGVGETQYF
J gene: TRBJ1-2; V gene: TRBV28; D gene: NA; clone size: once; CDR3 DNA: TGTGCCAGCAGTTTAGGCAGTGGCTACACCTTC; CDR3 protein: CASSLGSGYTF
J gene: TRBJ2-3; V gene: TRBV6-5; D gene: NA; clone size: NA; CDR3 DNA: TGTGCCAGCAGTTTTCAGATGGATACGCAGTATTTT; CDR3 protein: CASSFQMDTQYF
J gene: TRBJ2-1; V gene: TRBV16; D gene: TRBD2; clone size: NA; CDR3 DNA: TGTGCCAGCAGCCAAAATCCCTACCTAGCGGGAGGGGATGAGCAGTTCTTC; CDR3 protein: CASSQNPYLAGGDEQFF
J gene: TRBJ2-1; V gene: TRBV5-1; D gene: TRBD1; clone size: few; CDR3 DNA: TGCGCCAGCAGCTTGGAGGGGGCGGCTGTTTATGAGCAGTTCTTC; CDR3 protein: CASSLEGAAVYEQFF
J gene: TRBJ1-2; V gene: TRBV7-9; D gene: NA; clone size: NA; CDR3 DNA: TGTGCCAGCAGCCAAAGTGCCCGGGAGGGGACGTATGGCTACACCTTC; CDR3 protein: CASSQSAREGTYGYTF
J gene: TRBJ2-5; V gene: TRBV30; D gene: NA; clone size: NA; CDR3 DNA: TGTGCCTGGAGTGTGGGGGCCCGGGTGACCCAGTACTTC; CDR3 protein: CAWSVGARVTQYF
J gene: TRBJ2-2; V gene: TRBV27; D gene: NA; clone size: NA; CDR3 DNA: TGTGCCAGCAGGGGGCCCGGGGAGCTGTTTTTT; CDR3 protein: CASRGPGELFF
J gene: TRBJ2-5; V gene: TRBV27; D gene: TRBD1; clone size: NA; CDR3 DNA: TGTGCCAGCAGTCAGGACAGGGGGCGACAAGAGACCCAGTACTTC; CDR3 protein: CASSQDRGRQETQYF
J gene: TRBJ2-1; V gene: TRBV19; D gene: TRBD1; clone size: NA; CDR3 DNA: TGTGCCAGTAGTCAACACAGGGGTATATTGGATGAGCAGTTCTTC; CDR3 protein: CASSQHRGILDEQFF
J gene: TRBJ1-1; V gene: TRBV3-1/TRBV3-2; D gene: TRBD1; clone size: NA; CDR3 DNA: TGTGCCAGCAGCCCGACAGGGGCTTACACTGAAGCTTTCTTT; CDR3 protein: CASSPTGAYTEAFF
J gene: TRBJ1-6; V gene: TRBV6-5; D gene: NA; clone size: once; CDR3 DNA: TGTGCCAGCAGTTACTCCGGGAGGGGGGATTCACCCCTCCACTTT; CDR3 protein: CASSYSGRGDSPLHF
J gene: TRBJ2-4; V gene: TRBV21-1; D gene: NA; clone size: NA; CDR3 DNA: TGTGCCAGCGGCTATTGGGTCCTCGGGGCCAAAAACATTCAGTACTTC; CDR3 protein: CASGYWVLGAKNIQYF
J gene: TRBJ2-7; V gene: TRBV5-4; D gene: NA; clone size: NA; CDR3 DNA: TGTGCCAGTACCCGGGACCACCATGATTACGAGCAGTACTTC; CDR3 protein: CASTRDHHDYEQYF
J gene: TRBJ1-1; V gene: TRBV29-1; D gene: NA; clone size: NA; CDR3 DNA: TGCAGCGTTGCCGTTGGGACGTGGAACACTGAAGCTTTCTTT; CDR3 protein: CSVAVGTWNTEAFF
J gene: TRBJ1-3; V gene: TRBV3-1/TRBV3-2; D gene: NA; clone size: NA; CDR3 DNA: TGTGCCAGCAGCCAGGGACCTGGAAACACCATATATTTT; CDR3 protein: CASSQGPGNTIYF
J gene: TRBJ2-7; V gene: TRBV5-1; D gene: TRBD1; clone size: NA; CDR3 DNA: TGCGCCAGCAGCTTGGCTGGGACAGGGGCTTACTACGAGCAGTACTTC; CDR3 protein: CASSLAGTGAYYEQYF
J gene: TRBJ2-3; V gene: TRBV4-2; D gene: NA; clone size: NA; CDR3 DNA: TGTGCCAGCAGCCAGTTGGATTCTAGCACAGATACGCAGTATTTT; CDR3 protein: CASSQLDSSTDTQYF
J gene: TRBJ2-1; V gene: TRBV28; D gene: NA; clone size: NA; CDR3 DNA: TGTGCCAGCCGCACCTCCTACAATGAGCAGTTCTTC; CDR3 protein: CASRTSYNEQFF
J gene: TRBJ2-2; V gene: TRBV28; D gene: NA; clone size: once; CDR3 DNA: TGTGCCAGCATCCCTAGTAAGGGAAACACCGGGGAGCTGTTTTTT; CDR3 protein: CASIPSKGNTGELFF
J gene: TRBJ2-1; V gene: TRBV19; D gene: TRBD2; clone size: NA; CDR3 DNA: TGTGCCAGTAGTATAATTAGCGGGATCTACAATGAGCAGTTCTTC; CDR3 protein: CASSIISGIYNEQFF
J gene: TRBJ2-1; V gene: TRBV9; D gene: TRBD2; clone size: once; CDR3 DNA: TGTGCCAGCAGCGTAGGCACCCGGGGGGACAATGAGCAGTTCTTC; CDR3 protein: CASSVGTRGDNEQFF
J gene: TRBJ2-7; V gene: TRBV2; D gene: NA; clone size: NA; CDR3 DNA: TGTGCCAGCAGTGAATTGGGGGGGACACTTACCTACGAGCAGTACTTC; CDR3 protein: CASSELGGTLTYEQYF
J gene: TRBJ1-5; V gene: TRBV30; D gene: NA; clone size: NA; CDR3 DNA: TGTGCCTGGAGTCCTGGGAGGGGGAATCAGCCCCAGCATTTT; CDR3 protein: CAWSPGRGNQPQHF
J gene: TRBJ2-2; V gene: TRBV4-2; D gene: NA; clone size: NA; CDR3 DNA: TGTGCCAGCAGCCAAGATTCGGGGCCCGGGGAGCTGTTTTTT; CDR3 protein: CASSQDSGPGELFF
J gene: TRBJ2-2; V gene: TRBV9; D gene: NA; clone size: NA; CDR3 DNA: TGTGCCAGCAGCGTAGCCCCCCTGGGGACGGACGGGGAGCTGTTTTTT; CDR3 protein: CASSVAPLGTDGELFF
J gene: TRBJ1-5; V gene: TRBV12-3/TRBV12-4; D gene: NA; clone size: NA; CDR3 DNA: TGTGCCAGCACTCTCGAGGTGTATCAGCCCCAGCATTTT; CDR3 protein: CASTLEVYQPQHF
J gene: TRBJ1-1; V gene: TRBV20-1; D gene: TRBD1; clone size: NA; CDR3 DNA: TGCAGTGCAAGTCCCCTGCAGGGGGCAAGGACTGAAGCTTTCTTT; CDR3 protein: CSASPLQGARTEAFF
J gene: TRBJ2-7; V gene: TRBV30; D gene: TRBD1; clone size: NA; CDR3 DNA: TGTGCCTGGAGTCCGGACAGGGGGCTAATCTACGAGCAGTACTTC; CDR3 protein: CAWSPDRGLIYEQYF
J gene: TRBJ2-7; V gene: TRBV5-1; D gene: NA; clone size: NA; CDR3 DNA: TGCGCCAGCAGCGTGAGGTCTCTGGGGGACGAGCAGTACTTC; CDR3 protein: CASSVRSLGDEQYF
J gene: TRBJ2-3; V gene: TRBV11-2; D gene: NA; clone size: NA; CDR3 DNA: TGTGCCAGCAGCGCCGACGGGAGAGGCTCAGATACGCAGTATTTT; CDR3 protein: CASSADGRGSDTQYF
J gene: TRBJ2-1; V gene: TRBV7-3; D gene: TRBD2; clone size: NA; CDR3 DNA: TGTGCCAGCAGCTTCGGGGCGGGAGGAGCCTACAATGAGCAGTTCTTC; CDR3 protein: CASSFGAGGAYNEQFF